The subject of this entry is one TCR beta chain. PCR primers comprised 60 Vbeta and 13 Jbeta primers. Sequenced by immunoSEQ multiplex PCR; TCRdb stores in-frame clones only, minus some. This table has about 130,000 clones, over 65% appearing once. The sample is drawn from a study of cytomegalovirus exposure and HLA in healthy donors. CDR3 size: 14 residues. V gave up 0 bases and J gave up 3 bases, with 10 bases separating them. Germline assignment: CDR1 SGHRS and CDR2 YFSETQ. V is TRBV5-1 and J is TRBJ2-7; a possible D gene is TRBD1 (6 bases). The sequencing input was PBMCs. The source of this sequence is a man aged 18 to 30 in good health and CMV-seropositive. This CDR3 reads CASSLEGGVYEQYF. The CDR3, as DNA: TGCGCCAGCAGCTTGGAAGGGGGAGTCTACGAGCAGTACTTC.